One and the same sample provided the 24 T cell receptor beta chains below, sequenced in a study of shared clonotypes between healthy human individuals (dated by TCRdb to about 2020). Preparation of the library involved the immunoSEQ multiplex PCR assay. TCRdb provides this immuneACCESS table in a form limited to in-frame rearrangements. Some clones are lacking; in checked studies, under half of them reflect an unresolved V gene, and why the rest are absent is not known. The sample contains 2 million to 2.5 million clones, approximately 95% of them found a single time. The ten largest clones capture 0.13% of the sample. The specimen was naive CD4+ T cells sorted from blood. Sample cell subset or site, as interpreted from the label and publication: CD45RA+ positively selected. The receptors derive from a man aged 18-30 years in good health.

The CDR3 DNA sequence: TGCGCCAGCAGCCCTACCAACAATGAGCAGTTCTTC. Its translation is CASSPTNNEQFF. The chain carries TRBV5-1 and TRBJ2-1; no reliable D call. The V end lost 4 bases, the J end lost 5 bases, and 7 bases lay between the germline ends. The length of the CDR3 is 12 residues. Germline V CDR1 and CDR2: SGHRS, YFSETQ.

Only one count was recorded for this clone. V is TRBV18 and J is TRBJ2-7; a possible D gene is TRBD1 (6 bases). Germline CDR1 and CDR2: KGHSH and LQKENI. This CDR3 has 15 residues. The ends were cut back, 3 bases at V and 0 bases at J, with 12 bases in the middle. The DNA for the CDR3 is TGTGCCAGCTCACCCGGACAGATCATCTCCTACGAGCAGTACTTC. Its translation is CASSPGQIISYEQYF.

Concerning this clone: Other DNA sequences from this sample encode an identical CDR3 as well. The CDR3 sequence is CSVSRGTEAFF. The CDR3 coding sequence is TGCAGCGTTTCTAGGGGGACTGAAGCTTTCTTT. This rearrangement joins TRBV29-1 to TRBJ1-1; maybe TRBD1 (6 bases). Germline V gives CDR1 SQVTM, CDR2 ANQGSEA. V dropped 5 bases and J dropped 5 bases, with 9 bases sitting between them. This CDR3 contains 11 residues.

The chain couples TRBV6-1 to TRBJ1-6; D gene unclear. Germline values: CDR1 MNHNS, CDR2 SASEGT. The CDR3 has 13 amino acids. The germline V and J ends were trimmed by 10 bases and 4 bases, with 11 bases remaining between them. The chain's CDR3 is CATREPYNSPLHF. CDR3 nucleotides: TGTGCCACCCGGGAGCCGTATAATTCACCCCTCCACTTT.

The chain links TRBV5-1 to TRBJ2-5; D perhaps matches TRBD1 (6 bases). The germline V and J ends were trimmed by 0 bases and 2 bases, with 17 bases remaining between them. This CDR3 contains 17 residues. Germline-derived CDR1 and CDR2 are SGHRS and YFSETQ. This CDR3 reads CASSLDPSGGPQETQYF. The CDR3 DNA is TGCGCCAGCAGCTTGGACCCGAGTGGGGGCCCACAAGAGACCCAGTACTTC.

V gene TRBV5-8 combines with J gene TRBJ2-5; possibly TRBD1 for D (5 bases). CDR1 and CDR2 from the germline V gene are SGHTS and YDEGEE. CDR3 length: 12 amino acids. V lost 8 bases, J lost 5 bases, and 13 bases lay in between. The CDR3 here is CASLYSGETQYF. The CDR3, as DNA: TGTGCCAGTCTATACTCAGGGGAGACCCAGTACTTC.

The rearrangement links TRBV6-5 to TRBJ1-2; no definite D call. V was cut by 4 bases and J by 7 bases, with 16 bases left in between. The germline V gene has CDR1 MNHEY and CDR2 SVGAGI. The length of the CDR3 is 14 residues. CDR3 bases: TGTGCCAGCAGTTTGTCGGAACCCTCTGCTGGCTACACCTTC. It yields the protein CASSLSEPSAGYTF.

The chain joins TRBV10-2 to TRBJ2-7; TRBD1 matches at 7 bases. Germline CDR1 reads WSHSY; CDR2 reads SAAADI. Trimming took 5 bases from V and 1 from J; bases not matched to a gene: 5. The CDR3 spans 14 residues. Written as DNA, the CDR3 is TGCGCCAGCAGTCCGGGGACAGCATCCTACGAGCAGTACTTC. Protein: CASSPGTASYEQYF.

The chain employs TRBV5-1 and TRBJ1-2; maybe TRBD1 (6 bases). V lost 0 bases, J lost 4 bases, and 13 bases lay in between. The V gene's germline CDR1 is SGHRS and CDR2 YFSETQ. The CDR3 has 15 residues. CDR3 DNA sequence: TGCGCCAGCAGCTTGGAAACAGGGATGGGCTATGGCTACACCTTC. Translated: CASSLETGMGYGYTF. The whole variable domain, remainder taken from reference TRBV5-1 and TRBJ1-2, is KAGVTQTPRYLIKTRGQQVTLSCSPISGHRSVSWYQQTPGQGLQFLFEYFSETQRNKGNFPGRFSGRQFSNSRSEMNVSTLELGDSALYLCASSLETGMGYGYTFGSGTRLTVV.

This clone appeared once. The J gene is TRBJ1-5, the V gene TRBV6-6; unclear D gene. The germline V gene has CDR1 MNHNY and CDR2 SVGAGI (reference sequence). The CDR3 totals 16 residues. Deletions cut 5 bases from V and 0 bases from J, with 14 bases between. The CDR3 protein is CASSLPNQISNQPQHF. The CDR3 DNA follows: TGTGCCAGCAGTCTACCAAACCAAATTAGCAATCAGCCCCAGCATTTT.

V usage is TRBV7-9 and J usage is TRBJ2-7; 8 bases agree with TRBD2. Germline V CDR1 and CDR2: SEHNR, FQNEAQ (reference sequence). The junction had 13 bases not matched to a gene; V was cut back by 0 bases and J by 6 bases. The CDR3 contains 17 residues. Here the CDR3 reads CASSLAGSGTRTAEQYF. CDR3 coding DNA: TGTGCCAGCAGCTTAGCGGGGAGCGGGACTAGAACCGCCGAGCAGTACTTC.

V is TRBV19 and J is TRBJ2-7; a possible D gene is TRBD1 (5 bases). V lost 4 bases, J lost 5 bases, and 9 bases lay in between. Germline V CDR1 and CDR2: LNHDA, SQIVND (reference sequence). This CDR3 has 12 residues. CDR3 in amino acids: CASSTRADEQYF. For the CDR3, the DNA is TGTGCCAGTAGTACCAGGGCTGACGAGCAGTACTTC.

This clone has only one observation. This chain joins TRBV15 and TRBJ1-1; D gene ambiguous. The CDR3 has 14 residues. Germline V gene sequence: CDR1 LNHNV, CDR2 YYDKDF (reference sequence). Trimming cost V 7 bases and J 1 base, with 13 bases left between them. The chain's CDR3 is CATTNRRENTEAFF. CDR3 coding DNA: TGTGCCACCACCAATCGACGGGAGAACACTGAAGCTTTCTTT.

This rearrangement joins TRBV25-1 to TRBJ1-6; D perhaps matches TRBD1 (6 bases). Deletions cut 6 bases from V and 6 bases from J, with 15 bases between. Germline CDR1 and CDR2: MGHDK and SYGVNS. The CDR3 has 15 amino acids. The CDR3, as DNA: TGTGCCAGCAGAACCACAGGGCCTGCTAATTCACCCCTCCACTTT. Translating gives CASRTTGPANSPLHF.

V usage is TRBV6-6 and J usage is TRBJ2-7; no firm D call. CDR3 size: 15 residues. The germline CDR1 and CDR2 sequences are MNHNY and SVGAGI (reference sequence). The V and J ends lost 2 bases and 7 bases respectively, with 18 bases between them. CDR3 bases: TGTGCCAGCAGTTACGAGGTGTTACGGAGTAGAGAGCAGTACTTC. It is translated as CASSYEVLRSREQYF.

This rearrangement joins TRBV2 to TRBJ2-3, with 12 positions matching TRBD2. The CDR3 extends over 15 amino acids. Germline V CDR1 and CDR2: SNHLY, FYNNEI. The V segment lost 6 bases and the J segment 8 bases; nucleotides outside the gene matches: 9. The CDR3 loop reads CASSLAGGPMGTQYF. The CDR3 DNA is TGTGCCAGCAGCCTAGCGGGAGGGCCGATGGGTACGCAGTATTTT.

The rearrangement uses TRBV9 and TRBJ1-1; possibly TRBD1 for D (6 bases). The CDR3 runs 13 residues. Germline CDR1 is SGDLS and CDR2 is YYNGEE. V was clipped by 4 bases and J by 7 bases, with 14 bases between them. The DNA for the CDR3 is TGTGCCAGCAGCACCAGGACAGATAATGAAGCTTTCTTT. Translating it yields CASSTRTDNEAFF.

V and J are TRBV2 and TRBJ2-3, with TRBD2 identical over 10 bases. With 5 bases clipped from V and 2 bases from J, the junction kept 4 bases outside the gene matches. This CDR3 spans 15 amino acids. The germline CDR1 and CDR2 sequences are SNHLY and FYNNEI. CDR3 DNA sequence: TGTGCCAGCAGTAGGAGCGGGGGGGCCACAGATACGCAGTATTTT. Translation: CASSRSGGATDTQYF. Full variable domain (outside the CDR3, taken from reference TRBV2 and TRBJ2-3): EPEVTQTPSHQVTQMGQEVILRCVPISNHLYFYWYRQILGQKVEFLVSFYNNEISEKSEIFDDQFSVERPDGSNFTLKIRSTKLEDSAMYFCASSRSGGATDTQYFGPGTRLTVL.

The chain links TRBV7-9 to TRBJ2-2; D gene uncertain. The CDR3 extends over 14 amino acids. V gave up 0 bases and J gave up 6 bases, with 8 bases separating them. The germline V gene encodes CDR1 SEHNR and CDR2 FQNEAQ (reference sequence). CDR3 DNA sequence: TGTGCCAGCAGCTTAGCGAGTTGGGCCGGGGAGCTGTTTTTT. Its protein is CASSLASWAGELFF.

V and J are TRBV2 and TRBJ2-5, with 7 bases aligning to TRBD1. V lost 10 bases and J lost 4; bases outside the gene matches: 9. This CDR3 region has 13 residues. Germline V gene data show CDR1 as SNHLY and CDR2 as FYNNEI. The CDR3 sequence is CAIRDRDGETQYF. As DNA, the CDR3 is TGTGCCATCCGAGACAGGGATGGAGAGACCCAGTACTTC.

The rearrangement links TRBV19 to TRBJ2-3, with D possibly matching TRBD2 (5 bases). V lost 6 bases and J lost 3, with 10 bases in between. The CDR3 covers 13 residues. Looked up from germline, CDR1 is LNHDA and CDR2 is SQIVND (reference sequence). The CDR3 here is CASSPGWTDTQYF. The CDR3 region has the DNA TGTGCCAGTAGCCCGGGGTGGACAGATACGCAGTATTTT.

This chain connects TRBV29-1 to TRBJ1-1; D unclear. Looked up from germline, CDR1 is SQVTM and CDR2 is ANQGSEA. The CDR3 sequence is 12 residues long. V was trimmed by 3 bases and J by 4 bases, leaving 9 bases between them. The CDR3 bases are TGCAGCGTTGACCCGGGAATCACTGAAGCTTTCTTT. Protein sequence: CSVDPGITEAFF.

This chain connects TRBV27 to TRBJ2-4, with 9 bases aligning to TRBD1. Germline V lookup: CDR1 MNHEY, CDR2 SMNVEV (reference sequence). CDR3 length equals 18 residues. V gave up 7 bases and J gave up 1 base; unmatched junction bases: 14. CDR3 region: CASIITGGTAFAKNIQYF. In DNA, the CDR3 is TGTGCCAGCATCATAACAGGGGGCACCGCGTTTGCCAAAAACATTCAGTACTTC.

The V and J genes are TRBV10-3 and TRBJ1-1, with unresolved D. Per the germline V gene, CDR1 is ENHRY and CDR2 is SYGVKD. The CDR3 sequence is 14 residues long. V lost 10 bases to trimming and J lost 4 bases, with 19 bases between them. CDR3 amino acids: CATLNGVSGTEAFF. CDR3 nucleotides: TGTGCCACCTTGAATGGGGTCTCGGGCACTGAAGCTTTCTTT.